The 6 T cell receptor beta chains reported below all come from one sample, sequenced in a study of T cell repertoires in cytomegalovirus infection. No cognate antigen is known for these TCRs. TCRdb itself ran the reads through MiXCR, one entry per CDR3 protein. The sample has about 700,000 distinct CDR3 sequences, around 30% seen once. The sample in question was cultured PBMCs, obtained from culture after CMV antigen stimulation. These receptors were collected from a human donor in good health (CMV status not recorded). Some clones in this sample may be carry-over from other donors' samples.

This clonotype has just a few counts. The CDR3 DNA follows: TGCGCCAGCACTCTAAACCGGGACAGGGGTAACAATGAGCAGTTCTTC. The encoded protein is CASTLNRDRGNNEQFF. The chain is built from TRBV4-1 and TRBJ2-1; 10 bases map to TRBD1. V dropped 7 bases and J dropped 5; count of bases not matched to a gene: 11. From germline, CDR1 is MGHRA and CDR2 YSYEKL. The CDR3 loop spans 16 amino acids.

This sequence joins TRBV12-5 and TRBJ1-5; TRBD1 agrees at 7 bases. J was trimmed by 4 bases and V by 1 base; bases with no gene match: 4. This CDR3 has 15 residues. Looked up from germline, CDR1 is LGHNT and CDR2 is FRNRAP. DNA for the CDR3: TGTGCTAGTGGTTTGGGACAGGGACGGAATCAGCCCCAGCATTTT. It yields the protein CASGLGQGRNQPQHF.

The CDR3 coding sequence is TGTGCCAGCAGCCCTAGACAGGTCATAACTGAAGCTTTCTTT. The encoded protein is CASSPRQVITEAFF. This chain connects TRBV7-1 to TRBJ1-1; D may be TRBD1 (6 bases). TRBV7-1 is identified as an open reading frame with a role that is uncertain. The germline V and J ends were trimmed by 5 bases and 5 bases, with 15 bases remaining between them. This CDR3 region has 14 residues.

This clonotype has a handful of counts. V usage is TRBV10-3 and J usage is TRBJ1-2; no clear D. The CDR3 runs 14 residues. V was pared by 0 bases and J by 2 bases, with 7 bases between. Germline CDR1 and CDR2: ENHRY and SYGVKD. The CDR3 loop reads CAISESNTNYGYTF. Written as DNA, the CDR3 is TGTGCCATCAGTGAGTCTAACACGAACTATGGCTACACCTTC.

The chain combines TRBV7-9 with TRBJ1-3; D not certain. Germline V gene data show CDR1 as SEHNR and CDR2 as FQNEAQ (reference sequence). This CDR3 comprises 14 residues. The V end was cut by 0 bases, the J end by 11 bases, with 14 bases between. The DNA of the CDR3 is TGTGCCAGCAGCTTAGCGGGCCGCTCTTTCGCCATATATTTT. Its translation: CASSLAGRSFAIYF.

The V gene is TRBV2, the J gene TRBJ2-2, with 14 bases identical to TRBD2. Germline assignment: CDR1 SNHLY and CDR2 FYNNEI. There are 18 residues in the CDR3. The V gene end was trimmed by 7 bases and the J gene end by 0 bases; junction bases not matched to a gene: 7. DNA for the CDR3: TGTGCCAGCACTGACGGACTAGCGGGGGGACCGAACACCGGGGAGCTGTTTTTT. Protein: CASTDGLAGGPNTGELFF. Combining the CDR3 with reference TRBV2 and TRBJ2-2 gives the whole variable domain EPEVTQTPSHQVTQMGQEVILRCVPISNHLYFYWYRQILGQKVEFLVSFYNNEISEKSEIFDDQFSVERPDGSNFTLKIRSTKLEDSAMYFCASTDGLAGGPNTGELFFGEGSRLTVL.